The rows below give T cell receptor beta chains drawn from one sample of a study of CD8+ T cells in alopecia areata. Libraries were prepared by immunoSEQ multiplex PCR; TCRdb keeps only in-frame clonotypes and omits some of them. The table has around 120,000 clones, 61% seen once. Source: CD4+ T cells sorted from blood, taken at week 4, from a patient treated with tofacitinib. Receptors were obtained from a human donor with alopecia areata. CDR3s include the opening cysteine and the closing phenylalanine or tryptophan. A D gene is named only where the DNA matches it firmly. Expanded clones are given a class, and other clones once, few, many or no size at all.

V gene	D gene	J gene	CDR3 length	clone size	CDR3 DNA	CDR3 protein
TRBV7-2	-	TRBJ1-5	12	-	TGTGCCAGCAGCTCCCCCGGAAAGCCCCAGCATTTT	CASSSPGKPQHF
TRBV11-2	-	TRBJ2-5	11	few	TGTGCCAGCAGCCCCCAAGAGACCCAGTACTTC	CASSPQETQYF
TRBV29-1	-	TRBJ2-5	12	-	TGCAGCGTTCCAGGGGTCTCGGAGACCCAGTACTTC	CSVPGVSETQYF
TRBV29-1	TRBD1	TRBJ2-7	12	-	TGCAGCGTGGGACAGGGCTTCCACGAGCAGTACTTC	CSVGQGFHEQYF
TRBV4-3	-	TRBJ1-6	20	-	TGCGCCAGCAGCCAAGATCTTGTAGGCAGGGATAGCTCCTATAATTCACCCCTCCACTTT	CASSQDLVGRDSSYNSPLHF
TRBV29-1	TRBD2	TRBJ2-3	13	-	TGCAGCGTGCAAGCGGGGGGCTCAGATACGCAGTATTTT	CSVQAGGSDTQYF
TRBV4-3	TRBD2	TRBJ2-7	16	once	TGCGCCAGCAGCCAGACGGGGGGATTCCGCTCCTACGAGCAGTACTTC	CASSQTGGFRSYEQYF
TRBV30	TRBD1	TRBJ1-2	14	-	TGTGCCTGGAGCGCGGGACAGGGGCCCTATGGCTACACCTTC	CAWSAGQGPYGYTF
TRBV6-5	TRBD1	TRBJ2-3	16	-	TGTGCCAGCAGTTACTCCGGGACAGGGCCACCAGATACGCAGTATTTT	CASSYSGTGPPDTQYF
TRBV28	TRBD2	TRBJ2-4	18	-	TGTGCCAGCAGTCCCCCTAGGAGCGGGAGCCCAGCCAAAAACATTCAGTACTTC	CASSPPRSGSPAKNIQYF
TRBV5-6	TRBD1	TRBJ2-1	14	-	TGTGCCAGCAGCTACTGGGACAGGGTGAATGAGCAGTTCTTC	CASSYWDRVNEQFF
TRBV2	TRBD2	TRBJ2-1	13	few	TGTGCCAGCAGCACGGGGGGGCCCTATGAGCAGTTCTTC	CASSTGGPYEQFF
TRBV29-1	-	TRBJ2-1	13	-	TGCAGCGTTGATAGGGGATCCTACAATGAGCAGTTCTTC	CSVDRGSYNEQFF
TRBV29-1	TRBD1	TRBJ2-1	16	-	TGCAGCGTTTTGGACTTCGACAGGGGCTCGGGCAATGAGCAGTTCTTC	CSVLDFDRGSGNEQFF
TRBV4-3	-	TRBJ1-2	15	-	TGCGCCAGCAGCCAAGATGTTCGGGGGACCTATGGCTACACCTTC	CASSQDVRGTYGYTF
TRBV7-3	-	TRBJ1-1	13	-	TGTGCCAGCAGCTTAATGGGGCAGGGATCAGCTTTCTTT	CASSLMGQGSAFF
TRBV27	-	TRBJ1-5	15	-	TGTGCCAGCAGCCCTCGGGACATTGGAGGTCAGCCCCAGCATTTT	CASSPRDIGGQPQHF
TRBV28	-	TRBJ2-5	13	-	TGTGCCAGCAGGCTTTGGGGCCAAGAGACCCAGTACTTC	CASRLWGQETQYF
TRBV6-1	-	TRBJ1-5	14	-	TGTGCCAGCAGCACGGTGGATAGCAATCAGCCCCAGCATTTT	CASSTVDSNQPQHF
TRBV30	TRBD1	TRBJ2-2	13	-	TGTGCCTGGGCACGACAGGGGGCCGGGGAGCTGTTTTTT	CAWARQGAGELFF
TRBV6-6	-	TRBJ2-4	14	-	TGTGCCAGCAGTCGAGGGGTAGAGAAGGTCATTCAGTACTTC	CASSRGVEKVIQYF
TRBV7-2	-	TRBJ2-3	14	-	TGTGCCAGCAGCCCTATGATGCGCTCAGATACGCAGTATTTT	CASSPMMRSDTQYF
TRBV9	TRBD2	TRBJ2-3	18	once	TGTGCCAGCAGCGTAGATGCCAGGGCTAGCGGGGGACGCCATACGCAGTATTTT	CASSVDARASGGRHTQYF
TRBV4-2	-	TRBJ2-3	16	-	TGTGCCAGCAGCCAAGGGTGGGAACGCGCCACAGATACGCAGTATTTT	CASSQGWERATDTQYF
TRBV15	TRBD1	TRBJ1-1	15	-	TGTGCCACCAGCAGAGCGGGACAGTTGAGCACTGAAGCTTTCTTT	CATSRAGQLSTEAFF
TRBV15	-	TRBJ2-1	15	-	TGTGCCACCAGCAGAGATCGCAGGGGCCTCCATGAGCAGTTCTTC	CATSRDRRGLHEQFF
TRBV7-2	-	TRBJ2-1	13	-	TGTGCCAGCAGCCTCCGATATAGCGATGAGCAGTTCTTC	CASSLRYSDEQFF
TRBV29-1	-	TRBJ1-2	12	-	TGCAGCGGAACGCGTGGGGCTGAGGGCTACACCTTC	CSGTRGAEGYTF
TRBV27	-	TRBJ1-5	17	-	TGTGCCAGCAGTTTTCGCCTGGGAGGGGGGGGAAACCAGCCCCAGCATTTT	CASSFRLGGGGNQPQHF
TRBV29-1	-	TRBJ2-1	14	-	TGCAGCGTTGAATCTGCGGCAGGGCCGGGGGAGCAGTTCTTC	CSVESAAGPGEQFF
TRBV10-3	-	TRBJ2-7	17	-	TGTGCCATCAGTGAGTCTGGCTTGGGAGAGAAGTTCCACGAGCAGTACTTC	CAISESGLGEKFHEQYF